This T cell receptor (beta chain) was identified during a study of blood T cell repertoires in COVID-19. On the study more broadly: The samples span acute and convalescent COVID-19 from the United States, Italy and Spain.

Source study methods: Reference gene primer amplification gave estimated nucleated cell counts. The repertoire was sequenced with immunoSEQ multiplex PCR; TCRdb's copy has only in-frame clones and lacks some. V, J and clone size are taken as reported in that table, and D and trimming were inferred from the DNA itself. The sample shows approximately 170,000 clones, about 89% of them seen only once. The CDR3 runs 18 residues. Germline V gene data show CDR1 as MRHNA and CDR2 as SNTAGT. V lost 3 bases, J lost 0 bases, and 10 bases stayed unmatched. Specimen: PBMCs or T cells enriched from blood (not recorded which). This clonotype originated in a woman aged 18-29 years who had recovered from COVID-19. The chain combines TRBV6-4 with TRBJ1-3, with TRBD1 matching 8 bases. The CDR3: CASSEDPGQAHSGNTIYF. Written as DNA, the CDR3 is TGTGCCAGCAGTGAAGACCCGGGACAGGCTCACTCTGGAAACACCATATATTTT.